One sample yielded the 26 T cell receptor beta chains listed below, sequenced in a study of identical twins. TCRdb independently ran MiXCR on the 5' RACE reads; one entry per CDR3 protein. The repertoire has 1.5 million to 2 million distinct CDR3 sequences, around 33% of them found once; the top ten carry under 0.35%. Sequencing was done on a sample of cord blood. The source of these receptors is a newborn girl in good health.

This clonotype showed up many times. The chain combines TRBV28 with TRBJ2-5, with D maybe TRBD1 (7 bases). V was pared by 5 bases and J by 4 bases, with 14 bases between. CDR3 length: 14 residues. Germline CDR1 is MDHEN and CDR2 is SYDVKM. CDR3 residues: CASSRQGGRETQYF. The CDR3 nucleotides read TGTGCCAGCAGTCGACAGGGAGGTAGAGAGACCCAGTACTTC.

The CDR3 region has the DNA TGTGCCAGCAGCGACGGGACAGGGTTTGTCAATGAGCAGTTCTTC. Residues: CASSDGTGFVNEQFF. The chain is built from TRBV9 and TRBJ2-1; 9 positions agree with TRBD1. The CDR3 runs 15 residues. CDR1 SGDLS and CDR2 YYNGEE come from the germline V gene. V shed 3 bases and J 6 bases; nucleotides not matched to a gene: 7.

The CDR3 nucleotides are TGTGCCACCTTCGGGACAGGGAACGGCTACACCTTC. Its translation is CATFGTGNGYTF. The V gene is TRBV6-4, the J gene TRBJ1-2; TRBD1 matches 9 bases. The ends lost 10 bases at V and 8 bases at J; junction bases unmatched: 8. Germline CDR1 MRHNA, CDR2 SNTAGT. The length of the CDR3 is 12 residues.

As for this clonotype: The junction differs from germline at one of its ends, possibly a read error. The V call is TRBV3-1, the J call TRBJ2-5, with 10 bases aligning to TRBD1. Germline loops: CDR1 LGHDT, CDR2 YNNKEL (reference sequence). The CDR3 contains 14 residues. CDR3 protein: CASRPGTGAETLYF. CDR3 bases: TGTGCCAGCAGACCCGGGACAGGGGCGGAGACCCTGTACTTC.

The CDR3, as DNA: TGTGCCAGCAGTGAAAATGAAGCCTACTATAATTCACCCCTCCACTTT. It encodes CASSENEAYYNSPLHF. This chain joins TRBV6-1 and TRBJ1-6; no definite D call. V was trimmed by 2 bases and J by 3 bases, leaving 11 bases between them. The CDR3 runs 16 residues. Germline assignment: CDR1 MNHNS and CDR2 SASEGT.

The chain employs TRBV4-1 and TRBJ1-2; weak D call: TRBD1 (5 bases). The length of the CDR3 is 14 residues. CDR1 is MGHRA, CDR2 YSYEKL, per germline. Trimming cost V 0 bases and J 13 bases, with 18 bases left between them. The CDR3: CASSQDFRVGPRTF. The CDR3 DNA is TGCGCCAGCAGCCAAGATTTCAGGGTGGGGCCACGCACCTTC.

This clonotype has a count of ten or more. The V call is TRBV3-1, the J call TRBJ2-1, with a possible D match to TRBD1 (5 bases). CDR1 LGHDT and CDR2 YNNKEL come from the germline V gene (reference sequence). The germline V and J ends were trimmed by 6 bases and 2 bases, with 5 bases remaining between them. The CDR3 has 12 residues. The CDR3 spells CASRQAYNEQFF. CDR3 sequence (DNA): TGTGCCAGCAGACAGGCCTACAATGAGCAGTTCTTC.

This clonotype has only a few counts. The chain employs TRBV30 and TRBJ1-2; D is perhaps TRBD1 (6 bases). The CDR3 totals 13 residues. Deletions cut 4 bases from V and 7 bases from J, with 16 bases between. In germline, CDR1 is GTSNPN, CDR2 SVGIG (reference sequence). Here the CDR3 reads CAWTAQGLRGYTF. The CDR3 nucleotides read TGTGCCTGGACCGCGCAGGGGCTTCGTGGCTACACCTTC.

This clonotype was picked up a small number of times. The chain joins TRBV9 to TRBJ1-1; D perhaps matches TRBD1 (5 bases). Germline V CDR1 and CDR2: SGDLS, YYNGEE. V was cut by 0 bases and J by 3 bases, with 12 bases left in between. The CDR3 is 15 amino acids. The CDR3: CASSVAGARYTEAFF. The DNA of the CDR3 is TGTGCCAGCAGCGTAGCTGGGGCGCGGTACACTGAAGCTTTCTTT. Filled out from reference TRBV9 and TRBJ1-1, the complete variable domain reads DSGVTQTPKHLITATGQRVTLRCSPRSGDLSVYWYQQSLDQGLQFLIQYYNGEERAKGNILERFSAQQFPDLHSELNLSSLELGDSALYFCASSVAGARYTEAFFGQGTRLTVV.

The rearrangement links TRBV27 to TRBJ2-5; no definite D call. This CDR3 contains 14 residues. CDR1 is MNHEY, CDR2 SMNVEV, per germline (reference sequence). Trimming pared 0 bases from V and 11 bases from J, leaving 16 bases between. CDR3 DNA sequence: TGTGCCAGCAGTTTATCCGCTAGTACCGATGAGCAGTACTTC. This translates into CASSLSASTDEQYF.

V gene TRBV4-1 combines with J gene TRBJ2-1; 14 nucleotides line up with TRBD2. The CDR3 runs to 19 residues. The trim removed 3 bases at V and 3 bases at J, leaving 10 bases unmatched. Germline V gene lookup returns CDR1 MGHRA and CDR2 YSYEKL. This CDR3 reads CASSHPGLAGGPIYNEQFF. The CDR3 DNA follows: TGCGCCAGCAGCCATCCAGGACTAGCGGGGGGACCGATCTACAATGAGCAGTTCTTC.

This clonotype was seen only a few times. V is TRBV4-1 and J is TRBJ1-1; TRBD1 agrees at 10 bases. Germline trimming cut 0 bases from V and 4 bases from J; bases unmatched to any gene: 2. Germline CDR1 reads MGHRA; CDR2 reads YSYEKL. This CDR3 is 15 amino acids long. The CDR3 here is CASSQETGGGTEAFF. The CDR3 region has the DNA TGCGCCAGCAGCCAAGAGACAGGGGGCGGCACTGAAGCTTTCTTT.

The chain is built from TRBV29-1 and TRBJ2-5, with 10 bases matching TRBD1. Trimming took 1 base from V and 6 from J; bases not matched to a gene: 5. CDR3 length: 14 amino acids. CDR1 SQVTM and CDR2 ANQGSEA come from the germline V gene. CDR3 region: CSVEGDRGKKTQYF. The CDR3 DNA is TGCAGCGTTGAAGGGGACAGGGGTAAGAAGACCCAGTACTTC.

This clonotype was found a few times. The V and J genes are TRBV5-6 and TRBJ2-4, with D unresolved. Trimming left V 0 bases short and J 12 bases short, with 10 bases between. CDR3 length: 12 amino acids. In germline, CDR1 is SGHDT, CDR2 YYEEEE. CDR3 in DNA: TGTGCCAGCAGCTTGGATCTATCAAATCAGTACTTC. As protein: CASSLDLSNQYF.

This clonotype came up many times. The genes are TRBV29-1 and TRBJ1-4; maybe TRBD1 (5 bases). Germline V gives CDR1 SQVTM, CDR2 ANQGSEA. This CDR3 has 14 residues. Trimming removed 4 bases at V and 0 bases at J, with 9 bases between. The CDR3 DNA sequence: TGCAGCGTTGGGACATTCGCAACTAATGAAAAACTGTTTTTT. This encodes CSVGTFATNEKLFF.

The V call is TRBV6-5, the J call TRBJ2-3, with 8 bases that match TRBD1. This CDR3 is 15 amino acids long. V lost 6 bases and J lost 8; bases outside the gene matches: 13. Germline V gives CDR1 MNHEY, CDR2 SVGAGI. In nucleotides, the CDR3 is TGTGCCAGCAGCCCCGGGACAGGAGGCTCAGGTACGCAGTATTTT. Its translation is CASSPGTGGSGTQYF.

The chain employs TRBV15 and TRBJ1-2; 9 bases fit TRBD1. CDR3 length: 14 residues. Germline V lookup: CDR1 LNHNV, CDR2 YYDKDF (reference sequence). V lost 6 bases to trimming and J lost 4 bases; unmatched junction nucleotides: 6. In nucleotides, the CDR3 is TGTGCCACCAGAACCACAGGGGGCGGCTATGGCTACACCTTC. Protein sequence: CATRTTGGGYGYTF.

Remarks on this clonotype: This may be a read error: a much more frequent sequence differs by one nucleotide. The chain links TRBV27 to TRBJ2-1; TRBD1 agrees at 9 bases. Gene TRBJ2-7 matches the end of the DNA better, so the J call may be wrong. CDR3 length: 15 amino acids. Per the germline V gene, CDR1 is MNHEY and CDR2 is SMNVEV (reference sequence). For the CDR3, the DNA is TGTGCCAGCAGTTTCGGACAGGGGACCTACAATGAGCAGTACTTC. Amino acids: CASSFGQGTYNEQYF.

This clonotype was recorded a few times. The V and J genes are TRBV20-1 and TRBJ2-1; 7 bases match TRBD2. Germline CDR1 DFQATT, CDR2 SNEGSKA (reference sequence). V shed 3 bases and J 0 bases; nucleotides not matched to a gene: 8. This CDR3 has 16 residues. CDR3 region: CSASAGTTSSYNEQFF. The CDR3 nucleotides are TGCAGTGCTAGTGCTGGGACTACCTCCTCCTACAATGAGCAGTTCTTC.

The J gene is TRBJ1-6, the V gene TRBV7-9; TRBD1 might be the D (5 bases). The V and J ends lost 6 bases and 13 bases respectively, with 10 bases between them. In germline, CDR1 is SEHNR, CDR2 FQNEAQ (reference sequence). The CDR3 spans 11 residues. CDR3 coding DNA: TGTGCCAGCAGAGGACAAGGGCCCCTCCACTTT. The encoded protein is CASRGQGPLHF.

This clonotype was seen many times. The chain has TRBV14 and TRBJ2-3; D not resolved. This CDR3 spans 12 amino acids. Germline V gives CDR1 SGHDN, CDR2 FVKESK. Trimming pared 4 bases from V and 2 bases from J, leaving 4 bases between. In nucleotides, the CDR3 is TGTGCCAGCAGCCGGTACACAGATACGCAGTATTTT. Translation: CASSRYTDTQYF.

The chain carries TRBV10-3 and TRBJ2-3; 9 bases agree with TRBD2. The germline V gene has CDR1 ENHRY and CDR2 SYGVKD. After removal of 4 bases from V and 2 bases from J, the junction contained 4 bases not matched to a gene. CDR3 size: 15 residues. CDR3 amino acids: CAISGLAGITDTQYF. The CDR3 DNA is TGTGCCATCAGTGGGCTAGCGGGGATCACAGATACGCAGTATTTT.

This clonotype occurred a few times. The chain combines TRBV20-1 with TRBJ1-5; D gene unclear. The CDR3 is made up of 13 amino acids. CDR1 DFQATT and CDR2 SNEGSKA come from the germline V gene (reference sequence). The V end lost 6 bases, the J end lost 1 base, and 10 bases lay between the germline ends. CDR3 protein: CSAYSRSNQPQHF. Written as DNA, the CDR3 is TGCAGTGCCTATTCACGGAGCAATCAGCCCCAGCATTTT.

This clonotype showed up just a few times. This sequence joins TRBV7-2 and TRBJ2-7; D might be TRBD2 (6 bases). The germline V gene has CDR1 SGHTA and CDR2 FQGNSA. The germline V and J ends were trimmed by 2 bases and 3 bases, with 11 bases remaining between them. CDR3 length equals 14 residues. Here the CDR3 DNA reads TGTGCCAGCAGCTTAACCCTCGGGGGCTACGAGCAGTACTTC. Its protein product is CASSLTLGGYEQYF.

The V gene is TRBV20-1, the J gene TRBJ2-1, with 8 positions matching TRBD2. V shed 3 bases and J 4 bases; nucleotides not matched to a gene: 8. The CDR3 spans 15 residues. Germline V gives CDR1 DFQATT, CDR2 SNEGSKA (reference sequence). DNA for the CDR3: TGCAGTGCTAGCGACCCCGGGGGGGCTTACAATGAGCAGTTCTTC. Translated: CSASDPGGAYNEQFF.

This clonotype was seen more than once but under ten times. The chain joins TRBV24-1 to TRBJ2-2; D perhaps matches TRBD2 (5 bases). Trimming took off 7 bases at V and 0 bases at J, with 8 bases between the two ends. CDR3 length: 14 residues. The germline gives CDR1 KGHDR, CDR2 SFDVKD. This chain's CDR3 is CATSGIANTGELFF. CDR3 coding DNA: TGTGCCACCAGCGGGATTGCGAACACCGGGGAGCTGTTTTTT.